This TCR beta chain was identified in a study of cytomegalovirus exposure and HLA in healthy donors. General study points: Among TCR beta chains of equal frequency, HLA-associated ones were more clonally expanded in a later analysis. One variant, a missense change in DCLRE1C, was linked in a later analysis to TCR beta V- and J-gene trimming. Being productive about 90% or about 30% of the time was typical of most TCR beta V segments in an earlier analysis.

CDR1 and CDR2 (germline): SQVTM, ANQGSEA. V trimming: 2 bases; J trimming: 5 bases; junction bases outside the gene matches: 6. The CDR3 totals 14 residues. Concerning this clone itself: Its antigen remains unidentified.

Amplification used 60 Vbeta primers and 13 Jbeta primers. TCRdb's table, derived via immunoSEQ multiplex PCR, lists solely in-frame clones and lacks some. In the table there are some 200,000 clones, around 84% of which are singletons. The sequencing input was PBMCs. V and J are TRBV29-1 and TRBJ2-5, with 9 bases aligning to TRBD2. The sequence came from a young woman in good health and CMV-seronegative. This CDR3 reads CSVEPLAGVETQYF. DNA for the CDR3: TGCAGCGTTGAACCTTTAGCGGGGGTGGAGACCCAGTACTTC.